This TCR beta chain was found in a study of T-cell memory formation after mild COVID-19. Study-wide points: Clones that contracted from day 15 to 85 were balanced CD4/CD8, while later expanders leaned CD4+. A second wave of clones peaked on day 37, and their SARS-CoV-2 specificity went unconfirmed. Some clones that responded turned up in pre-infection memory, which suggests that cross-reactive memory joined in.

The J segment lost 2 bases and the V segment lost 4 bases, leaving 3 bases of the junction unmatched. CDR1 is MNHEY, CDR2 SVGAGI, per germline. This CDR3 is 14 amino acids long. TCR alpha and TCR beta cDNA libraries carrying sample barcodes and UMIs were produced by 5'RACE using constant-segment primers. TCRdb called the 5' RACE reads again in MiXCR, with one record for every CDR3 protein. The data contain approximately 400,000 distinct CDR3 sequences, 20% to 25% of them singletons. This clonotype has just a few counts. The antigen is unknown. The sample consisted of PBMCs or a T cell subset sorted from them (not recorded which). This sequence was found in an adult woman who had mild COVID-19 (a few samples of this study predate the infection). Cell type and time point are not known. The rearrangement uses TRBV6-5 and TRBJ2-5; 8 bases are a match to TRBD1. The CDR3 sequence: CASSFYRGQETQYF. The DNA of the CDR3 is TGTGCCAGCAGTTTTTACAGGGGGCAAGAGACCCAGTACTTC.